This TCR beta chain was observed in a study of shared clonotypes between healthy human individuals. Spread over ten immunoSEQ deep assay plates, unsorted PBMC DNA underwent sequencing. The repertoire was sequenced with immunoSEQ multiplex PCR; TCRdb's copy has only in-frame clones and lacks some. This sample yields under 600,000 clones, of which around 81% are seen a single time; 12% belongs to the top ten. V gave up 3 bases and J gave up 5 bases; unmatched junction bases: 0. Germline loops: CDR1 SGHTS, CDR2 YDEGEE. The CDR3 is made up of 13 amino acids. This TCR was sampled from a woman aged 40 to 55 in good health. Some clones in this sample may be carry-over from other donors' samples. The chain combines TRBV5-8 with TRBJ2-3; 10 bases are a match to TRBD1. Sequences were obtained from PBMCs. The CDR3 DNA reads TGTGCCAGCAGCTGGGACAGGGGAGATACGCAGTATTTT. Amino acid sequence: CASSWDRGDTQYF.